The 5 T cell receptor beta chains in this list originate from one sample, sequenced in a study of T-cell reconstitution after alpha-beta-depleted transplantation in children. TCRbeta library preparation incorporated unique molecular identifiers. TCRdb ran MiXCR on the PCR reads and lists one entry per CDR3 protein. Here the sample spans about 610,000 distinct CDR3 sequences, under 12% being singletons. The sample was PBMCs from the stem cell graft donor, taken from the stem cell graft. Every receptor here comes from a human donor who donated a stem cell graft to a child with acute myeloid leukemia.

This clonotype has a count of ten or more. CDR3 bases: TGTGCCAGCAGCTTTGGACAGGGCTACGAGCAGTACTTC. The encoded protein is CASSFGQGYEQYF. The chain employs TRBV11-3 and TRBJ2-7, with 8 bases lining up with TRBD1. Germline values: CDR1 SGHNT, CDR2 YENEEA. Trimming cost V 3 bases and J 3 bases; bases outside gene matches: 1. This CDR3 is built from 13 residues.

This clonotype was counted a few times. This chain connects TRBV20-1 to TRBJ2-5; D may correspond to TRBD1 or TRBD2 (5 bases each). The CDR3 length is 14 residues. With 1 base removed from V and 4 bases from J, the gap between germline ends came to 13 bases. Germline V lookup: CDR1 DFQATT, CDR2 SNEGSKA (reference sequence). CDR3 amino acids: CSARGGSGTETQYF. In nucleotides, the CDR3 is TGCAGTGCTAGAGGAGGTTCAGGGACAGAGACCCAGTACTTC.

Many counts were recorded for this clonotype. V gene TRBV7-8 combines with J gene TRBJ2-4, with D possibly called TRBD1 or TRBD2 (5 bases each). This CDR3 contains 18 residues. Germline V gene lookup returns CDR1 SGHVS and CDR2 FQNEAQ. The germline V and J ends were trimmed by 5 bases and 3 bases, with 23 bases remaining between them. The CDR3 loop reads CASSPSPGTHMGKNIQYF. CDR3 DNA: TGTGCCAGCAGCCCCTCCCCGGGGACCCACATGGGCAAAAACATTCAGTACTTC.

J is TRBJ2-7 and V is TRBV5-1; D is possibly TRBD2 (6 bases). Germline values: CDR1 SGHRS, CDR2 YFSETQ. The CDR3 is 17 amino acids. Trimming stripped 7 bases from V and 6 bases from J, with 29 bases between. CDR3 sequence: CASSRGREGLASGEQYF. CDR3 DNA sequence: TGCGCCAGCTCCCGGGGCCGGGAAGGTCTAGCGAGTGGCGAGCAGTACTTC.

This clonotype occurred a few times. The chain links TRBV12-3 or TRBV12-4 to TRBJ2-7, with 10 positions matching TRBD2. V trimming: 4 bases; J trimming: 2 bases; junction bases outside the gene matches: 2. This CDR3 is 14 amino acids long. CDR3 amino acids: CASSYLAGAYEQYF. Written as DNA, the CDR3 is TGTGCCAGCAGTTATCTAGCGGGGGCCTACGAGCAGTACTTC.